This T cell receptor beta chain was obtained from a study of T cell repertoires in cytomegalovirus infection. About the research overall: Carrying CMV and the relevant HLA type showed in public TCR beta signatures. Study-wide results and limits: Individuals carrying CMV plus the relevant HLA were identified by cumulative frequency of public TCR beta families.

From the reads, TCRdb called clonotypes with MiXCR, one entry per CDR3 protein. The data show 650,000 to 900,000 distinct CDR3 sequences, approximately 29% seen once. In regard to this clonotype: The antigen is undetermined.

The material sequenced was cultured CD8+ T cells from PBMCs, taken from culture after CMV antigen stimulation. This receptor was obtained from a human donor in good health (CMV status not recorded). Some clones in this sample may be carry-over from other donors' samples.

The CDR3, as DNA: TGTGCCAGCAGCGAAGTAACAGGGCGGAATGAGCAGTTCTTC. This encodes CASSEVTGRNEQFF. V and J are TRBV7-2 and TRBJ2-1; D possibly corresponds to TRBD1 (6 bases). This CDR3 spans 14 amino acids. Germline V lookup: CDR1 SGHTA, CDR2 FQGNSA. The V and J ends lost 5 bases and 7 bases respectively, with 15 bases between them.